These T cell receptor beta chains were read from a single sample in a study of shared clonotypes between healthy human individuals. Generated by immunoSEQ multiplex PCR, the TCRdb table keeps only in-frame clones and is missing some. The data contain approximately 2.4 million clones, more than 90% of them singletons. Sample: naive CD4+ T cells sorted from blood. Receptors were obtained from a young man in good health. Each CDR3 is given with its conserved first and last residue. The D gene is left open where the match is weak. Part of the rows lack a size; the others show once, few, many or a class for expanded clones.

v_call	d_call	j_call	clone_size	cdr3_length	cdr3_nt	cdr3_aa
TRBV10-2	.	TRBJ1-2	.	12	TGCGCCAGCAGTGGGTCCAGCTTGGGCTACACCTTC	CASSGSSLGYTF
TRBV6-5	.	TRBJ1-1	once	12	TGTGCCAGCAGCCGCGACGGCACTGAAGCTTTCTTT	CASSRDGTEAFF
TRBV4-1	TRBD1	TRBJ2-1	.	16	TGCGCCAGCAGCCACGTGGGACAGGGGACCTACAATGAGCAGTTCTTC	CASSHVGQGTYNEQFF
TRBV7-2	.	TRBJ1-2	.	14	TGTGCCAGCAGCTTAGAAGGGGTTGGGGGTGGCTACACCTTC	CASSLEGVGGGYTF
TRBV7-6	.	TRBJ2-1	.	17	TGTGCCAGCAGCTCAATTGACCTTACGAGCATGGGCAATGAGCAGTTCTTC	CASSSIDLTSMGNEQFF
TRBV19	.	TRBJ2-2	.	13	TGTGCCAGTAGTACCTATGAGGAGGGGGAGCTGTTTTTT	CASSTYEEGELFF
TRBV19	TRBD1	TRBJ1-1	.	14	TGTGCCAGTAGTCTTGGACAGGGGAACACTGAAGCTTTCTTT	CASSLGQGNTEAFF
TRBV6-1	.	TRBJ1-4	.	13	TGTGCCAGCAGCCCAGGGGTTCGTGAAAAACTGTTTTTT	CASSPGVREKLFF
TRBV12-5	.	TRBJ1-4	.	16	TGTGCTAGTGGTTTGGAGAGGCGGACGACTAATGAAAAACTGTTTTTT	CASGLERRTTNEKLFF
TRBV6-1	TRBD1	TRBJ2-7	.	13	TGTGCCAGCAGACGGACAGGGCTCTACGAGCAGTACTTC	CASRRTGLYEQYF
TRBV7-9	TRBD1	TRBJ2-3	.	15	TGTGCCAGCAGCTTAGGGGACAGGGCCCCCGATACGCAGTATTTT	CASSLGDRAPDTQYF
TRBV23-1	.	TRBJ1-2	.	14	TGCGCCAGCAGTCAATCGGGACAATTCTATGGCTACACCTTC	CASSQSGQFYGYTF
TRBV7-9	TRBD2	TRBJ2-1	.	15	TGTGCCAGCAGACTAGCGGGAGGGCCTCACAGTGAGCAGTTCTTC	CASRLAGGPHSEQFF
TRBV4-3	.	TRBJ1-2	.	17	TGCGCCAGCAGCCCCAGCGTAGATCCCCAAGTGCACTATGGCTACACCTTC	CASSPSVDPQVHYGYTF
TRBV5-1	.	TRBJ2-5	.	13	TGCGCCAGCAGCAGGGCAAACCAAGAGACCCAGTACTTC	CASSRANQETQYF
TRBV7-2	.	TRBJ1-2	.	15	TGTGCCAGCAGCTCCCCTGGCCGGGTGGGGAGTGGCTACACCTTC	CASSSPGRVGSGYTF
TRBV7-3	.	TRBJ1-1	.	13	TGTGCCAGCAGCTTCGACAAGAACACTGAAGCTTTCTTT	CASSFDKNTEAFF
TRBV18	.	TRBJ2-7	.	14	TGTGCCAGCTCAGCAGGCAGGGGCTCCTACGAGCAGTACTTC	CASSAGRGSYEQYF
TRBV6-5	.	TRBJ2-7	.	12	TGTGCCAGCAGTTCAAGCTCAGGGGCGCAGTACTTC	CASSSSSGAQYF
TRBV4-2	TRBD2	TRBJ2-3	.	18	TGTGCCAGCAGCCAAGGGGGACTAGCGGGGATAAGCACAGATACGCAGTATTTT	CASSQGGLAGISTDTQYF
TRBV7-2	TRBD2	TRBJ2-5	.	15	TGTGCCAGCAGCTCTCGACTAGCGGGAGTACAGACCCAGTACTTC	CASSSRLAGVQTQYF
TRBV7-2	.	TRBJ1-2	.	13	TGTGCCAGCAGCTTGAGCACATACTATGGCTACACCTTC	CASSLSTYYGYTF
TRBV7-8	TRBD1	TRBJ2-7	.	15	TGTGCCAGCAGCCCCCAGACAGGGGCGACCTACGAGCAGTACTTC	CASSPQTGATYEQYF
TRBV18	.	TRBJ1-5	.	13	TGTGCCAGCTCAGATTATAGCAATCAGCCCCAGCATTTT	CASSDYSNQPQHF
TRBV19	.	TRBJ1-4	.	13	TGTGCCAGTAGTCTCAACAGAAATGAAAAACTGTTTTTT	CASSLNRNEKLFF
TRBV5-1	.	TRBJ1-1	.	14	TGCGCCAGCAGCCCTGGGGACCCGAACACTGAAGCTTTCTTT	CASSPGDPNTEAFF
TRBV7-9	TRBD1	TRBJ1-2	.	13	TGTGCCAGCAGCTTCGGACAGGAATATGGCTACACCTTC	CASSFGQEYGYTF
TRBV7-9	TRBD1	TRBJ2-7	.	14	TGTGCCAGCAGCCTACAGGGGGCGTTGTACGAGCAGTACTTC	CASSLQGALYEQYF
TRBV7-2	.	TRBJ1-1	.	15	TGTGCCAGCAGCTTTCTCAAGGTGGGGAACACTGAAGCTTTCTTT	CASSFLKVGNTEAFF
TRBV6-5	TRBD1	TRBJ2-7	.	14	TGTGCCAGCAGTCGACAGGGGGCGGGGTACGAGCAGTACTTC	CASSRQGAGYEQYF
TRBV6-1	TRBD1	TRBJ1-2	.	14	TGTGCCAGCAGCTACCGGGACAGGGGCCATGGCTACACCTTC	CASSYRDRGHGYTF
TRBV10-2	.	TRBJ2-3	.	17	TGCGCCAGCAAATTCGATGGGAAGAGGTCGGGCACAGATACGCAGTATTTT	CASKFDGKRSGTDTQYF
TRBV7-3	.	TRBJ2-1	.	14	TGTGCCAGCAGCCCCTGGGACTCCTACAATGAGCAGTTCTTC	CASSPWDSYNEQFF
TRBV29-1	TRBD1	TRBJ2-1	once	15	TGCAGCGCGTGGACAGGGGGTTCGCCCTACAATGAGCAGTTCTTC	CSAWTGGSPYNEQFF
TRBV6-1	.	TRBJ2-6	.	19	TGTGCCAGCAGTGAATCGAAGGGCCTCCGCAACTCTGGGGCCAACGTCCTGACTTTC	CASSESKGLRNSGANVLTF
TRBV5-1	.	TRBJ2-1	.	15	TGCGCCAGCAGCCTCGGGACATACGCCTACAATGAGCAGTTCTTC	CASSLGTYAYNEQFF
TRBV9	TRBD2	TRBJ2-3	.	15	TGTGCCAGCAGCGTAGATGCGGGAGGAGTCGATACGCAGTATTTT	CASSVDAGGVDTQYF
TRBV6-5	TRBD1	TRBJ1-6	.	15	TGTGCCAGCAGCAAGACAGGGGGCGTGAGTTCACCCCTCCACTTT	CASSKTGGVSSPLHF
TRBV5-6	TRBD1	TRBJ2-1	.	15	TGTGCCAGCAGCTCGGGACAGGGGAGATACAATGAGCAGTTCTTC	CASSSGQGRYNEQFF
TRBV18	.	TRBJ1-1	.	14	TGTGCCAGCTCACCTTCGGGAGCTAACACTGAAGCTTTCTTT	CASSPSGANTEAFF
TRBV10-1	.	TRBJ2-7	.	13	TGCGCCAGCAGTGGCGACCGGGGGCAAGGGCAGTACTTC	CASSGDRGQGQYF
TRBV18	TRBD1	TRBJ1-4	.	16	TGTGCCAGCTCATCCGGGACAGGGTCAACTAATGAAAAACTGTTTTTT	CASSSGTGSTNEKLFF
TRBV6-5	TRBD2	TRBJ2-7	.	14	TGTGCCAGCAGCCCCGCAGGGAGGGAGTATGGGCAGTACTTC	CASSPAGREYGQYF
TRBV2	.	TRBJ1-1	.	13	TGTGCCAGCAAGGACAGCGAGGGGACTGAAGCTTTCTTT	CASKDSEGTEAFF
TRBV6-5	.	TRBJ1-2	.	15	TGTGCCAGCAGTTACAGGGCCAGCCTTAACTATGGCTACACCTTC	CASSYRASLNYGYTF